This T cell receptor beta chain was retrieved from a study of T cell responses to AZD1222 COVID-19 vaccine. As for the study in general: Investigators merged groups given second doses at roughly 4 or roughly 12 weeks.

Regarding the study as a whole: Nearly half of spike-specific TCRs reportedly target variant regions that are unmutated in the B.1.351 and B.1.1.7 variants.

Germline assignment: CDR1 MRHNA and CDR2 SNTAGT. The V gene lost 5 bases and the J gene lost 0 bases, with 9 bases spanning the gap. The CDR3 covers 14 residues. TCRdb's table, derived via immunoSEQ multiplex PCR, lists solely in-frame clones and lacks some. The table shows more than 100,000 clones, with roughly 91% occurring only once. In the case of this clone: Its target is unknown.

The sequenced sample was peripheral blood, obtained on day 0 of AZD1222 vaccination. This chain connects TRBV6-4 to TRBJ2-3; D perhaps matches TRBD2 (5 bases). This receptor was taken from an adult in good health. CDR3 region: CASSLEASTDTQYF. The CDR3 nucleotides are TGTGCCAGCAGTTTGGAGGCTAGCACAGATACGCAGTATTTT.